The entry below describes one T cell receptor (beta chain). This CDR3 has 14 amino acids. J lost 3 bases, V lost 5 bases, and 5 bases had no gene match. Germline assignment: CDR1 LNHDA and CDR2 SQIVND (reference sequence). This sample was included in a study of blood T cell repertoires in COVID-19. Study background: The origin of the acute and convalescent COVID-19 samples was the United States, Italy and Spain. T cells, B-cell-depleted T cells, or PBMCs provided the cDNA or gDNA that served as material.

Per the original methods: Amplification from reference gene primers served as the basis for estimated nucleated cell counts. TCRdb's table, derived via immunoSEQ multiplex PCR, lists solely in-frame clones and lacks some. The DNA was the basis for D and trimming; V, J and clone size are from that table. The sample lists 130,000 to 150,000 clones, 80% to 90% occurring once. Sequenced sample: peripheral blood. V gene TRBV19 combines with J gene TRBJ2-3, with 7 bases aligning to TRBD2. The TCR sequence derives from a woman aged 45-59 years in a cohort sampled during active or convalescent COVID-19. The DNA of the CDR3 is TGTGCCAGTAGTCCTGAAGCGGGGACAGATACGCAGTATTTT. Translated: CASSPEAGTDTQYF.